These 7 T cell receptor beta chains originate from one sample sequenced in a study of patients and donors after allogeneic stem cell transplantation. TCRdb recomputed calls from the RT-PCR reads with MiXCR, one row per CDR3 protein. The sample carries over 130,000 distinct CDR3 sequences, about 36% recorded once. The sample taken for sequencing was blood, either unsorted or a sorted T cell fraction (not recorded which). The receptors shown here come from a human donor who was either an allogeneic HSCT recipient or a stem cell or donor lymphocyte infusion donor (not recorded which). It is not recorded whose cells these are; they may come from a transplant donor.

This clonotype came up a few times. The chain has TRBV7-2 and TRBJ1-5; D not resolved. The germline V gene has CDR1 SGHTA and CDR2 FQGNSA. V was clipped by 3 bases and J by 7 bases, with 10 bases between them. This CDR3 contains 13 residues. The CDR3 spells CASSFRVEQPQHF. The CDR3, as DNA: TGTGCCAGCAGCTTTAGGGTGGAACAGCCCCAGCATTTT.

The chain employs TRBV20-1 and TRBJ1-5; the D gene is possibly TRBD1 (6 bases). This CDR3 has 14 residues. Germline lookup yields CDR1 DFQATT and CDR2 SNEGSKA (reference sequence). The ends were cut back, 6 bases at V and 7 bases at J, with 19 bases in the middle. CDR3 loop: CSASGGALKQPQHF. The CDR3 nucleotides read TGCAGTGCCTCCGGGGGGGCCCTTAAGCAGCCCCAGCATTTT.

This clonotype came up a few times. V is TRBV4-3 and J is TRBJ2-5; the D gene is possibly TRBD2 (5 bases). Germline CDR1 is LGHNA and CDR2 is YSLEER. The V and J ends lost 4 bases and 7 bases respectively, with 13 bases between them. The CDR3 spans 13 residues. CDR3 in DNA: TGCGCCAGCAGCCCGACGCAAGAGGGGACCCAGTACTTC. It yields the protein CASSPTQEGTQYF.

This sequence joins TRBV6-5 and TRBJ1-5, with TRBD1 matching 7 bases. Losses at the gene ends were 4 bases for V and 3 bases for J; bases not matched to a gene: 6. Germline V gene data show CDR1 as MNHEY and CDR2 as SVGAGI. The CDR3 is 15 amino acids. CDR3 protein: CASSLTGANNQPQHF. CDR3 sequence (DNA): TGTGCCAGCAGTTTAACAGGGGCCAACAATCAGCCCCAGCATTTT.

The rearrangement joins TRBV4-1 to TRBJ2-1; D might be TRBD2 (6 bases). This CDR3 is 17 amino acids long. Trimming pared 2 bases from V and 2 bases from J, leaving 16 bases between. CDR1 MGHRA and CDR2 YSYEKL come from the germline V gene. The CDR3 nucleotides are TGCGCCAGCAGCCAACCGCTGGCGGGGCTCACCTACAATGAGCAGTTCTTC. This encodes CASSQPLAGLTYNEQFF.

This chain joins TRBV5-1 and TRBJ2-3; weak D call: TRBD1 (5 bases). This CDR3 is 14 amino acids long. V was shortened by 0 bases and J by 3 bases, with 8 bases between the two germline ends. Germline V gene sequence: CDR1 SGHRS, CDR2 YFSETQ. CDR3 region: CASSLGQLTDTQYF. The CDR3, as DNA: TGCGCCAGCAGCTTGGGACAGCTAACAGATACGCAGTATTTT.

This chain connects TRBV29-1 to TRBJ2-5; either TRBD1 or TRBD2 may fit D (5 bases each). The V gene lost 3 bases and the J gene lost 0 bases, with 11 bases spanning the gap. The CDR3 spans 14 residues. Germline loops: CDR1 SQVTM, CDR2 ANQGSEA. CDR3 sequence (DNA): TGCAGCGTTGACCGTCGGGGCTACCAAGAGACCCAGTACTTC. Translation: CSVDRRGYQETQYF.